This T cell receptor (beta chain) was captured by sequencing in a study of cytomegalovirus exposure and HLA in healthy donors. Background on the study: A preliminary data release comprised around 85 million unique TCRs obtained from HLA-typed donors.

The PCR employed 60 Vbeta primers together with 13 Jbeta primers. Assay: immunoSEQ multiplex PCR; the TCRdb copy retains only in-frame clones and omits some. The profile shows some 110,000 clones, 70% to 80% of them singletons. This TCR came from a man in his forties or fifties in good health and CMV-seronegative. Input material: PBMCs.

CDR3 coding DNA: TGTGCCAGCTCAATGGGAGATTCCTCCTACGAGCAGTACTTC. It yields the protein CASSMGDSSYEQYF. V usage is TRBV18 and J usage is TRBJ2-5; possibly TRBD2 for D (5 bases). The J call could be wrong; TRBJ2-7 is a better fit for the DNA end. Germline V gives CDR1 KGHSH, CDR2 LQKENI. The CDR3 consists of 14 residues.